This T cell receptor delta chain is drawn from a study of gamma-delta chains in newborns, infants, children. The wider study: Microbial exposure reportedly drives polyclonal innate γδ T cell expansion after birth.

The CDR3 covers 15 residues. Germline CDR1 is GEAIGNYY and CDR2 is EKD. With CATT, TCRdb re-called clones from the reads. The data show over 2,000 delta-chain clones, 6.5% to 8.5% seen once. In this sample, this clone turned up a few times. A much larger clone is a single base away; this may be a read error. The chain has TRDV2 and TRDJ2, with 10 bases that match TRDD3. The sample consisted of blood. The receptor was derived from a child who was a newborn, infant or young child, either healthy, febrile or measles-vaccinated (not recorded which). The CDR3 reads CACDSLGDRTVQLFF. The DNA for the CDR3 is TGTGCCTGTGATTCTCTGGGGGATAGGACAGTACAACTCTTCTTT.